This TCR beta chain was retrieved from a study of neurological immune-mediated disorders. Template-switch 5'RACE cDNA synthesis added a 10-nucleotide unique molecular identifier. TCRdb ran MiXCR on the 5' RACE reads and lists one entry per CDR3 protein. The table records 30,000 to 50,000 distinct CDR3 sequences, just under 7.5% of them present only once. Study-wide results and caveats: None of the CDR3 amino acid sequences found in expanded clones was shared across subjects. This suggests that the TCR-beta repertoires were private in all groups.

This clonotype was seen a few times. No antigen is known for it. CDR3 length: 14 amino acids. Germline V gives CDR1 DFQATT, CDR2 SNEGSKA (reference sequence). V shed 4 bases and J 3 bases; nucleotides not matched to a gene: 7. The rearrangement uses TRBV20-1 and TRBJ1-1; 8 bases are a match to TRBD1. This TCR came from a man aged 50-60 years in good health. The sequenced sample consisted of CD4+ T cells from blood. The CDR3 coding sequence is TGCAGTGCTAATACAGGGGGTCGGCACACTGAAGCTTTCTTT. It translates to CSANTGGRHTEAFF.